This TCR beta chain derives from a study of blood T cell repertoires in COVID-19. About the research overall: Italy, Spain and the United States were the sources of the convalescent and acute COVID-19 samples. Nucleic acid was either cDNA or gDNA, and it came from T cells, B-cell-depleted T cells, or PBMCs.

As handled by the study authors: It was from reference gene primer amplification that nucleated cell counts were estimated. Sequencing was performed with immunoSEQ multiplex PCR; in TCRdb, only in-frame clones are kept and a portion is missing. For V, J and clone size, that table is used; D and trimming come from the DNA. Counted here are 85,000 to 95,000 clones, about 87% occurring once; the ten biggest clones make up 7% to 9%. The germline gives CDR1 SGHAT, CDR2 FQNNGV. Trimming took off 0 bases at V and 1 base at J, with 7 bases between the two ends. The CDR3 covers 14 residues. The TCR was taken from a human donor with acute or convalescent COVID-19. The donor label of this sample is uncertain. Sequences were obtained from peripheral blood. This chain links TRBV11-2 with TRBJ2-7, with TRBD2 as a possible D gene (5 bases). CDR3 residues: CASSLERGSYEQYF. For the CDR3, the DNA is TGTGCCAGCAGCTTAGAGCGCGGGTCCTACGAGCAGTACTTC.